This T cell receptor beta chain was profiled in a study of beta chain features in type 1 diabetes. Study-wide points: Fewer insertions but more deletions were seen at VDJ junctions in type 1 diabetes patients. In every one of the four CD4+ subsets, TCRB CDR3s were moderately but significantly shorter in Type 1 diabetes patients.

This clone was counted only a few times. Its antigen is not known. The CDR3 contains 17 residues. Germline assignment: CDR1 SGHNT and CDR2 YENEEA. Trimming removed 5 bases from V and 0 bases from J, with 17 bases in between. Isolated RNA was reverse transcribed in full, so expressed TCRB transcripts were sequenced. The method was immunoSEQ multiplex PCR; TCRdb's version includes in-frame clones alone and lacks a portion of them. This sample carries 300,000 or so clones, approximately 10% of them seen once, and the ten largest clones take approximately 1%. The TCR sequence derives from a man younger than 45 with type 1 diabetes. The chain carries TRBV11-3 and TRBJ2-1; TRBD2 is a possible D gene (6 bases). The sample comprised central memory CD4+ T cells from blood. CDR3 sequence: CASSPGGFPSSYNEQFF. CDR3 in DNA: TGTGCCAGCAGCCCCGGAGGGTTTCCTAGCTCCTACAATGAGCAGTTCTTC.